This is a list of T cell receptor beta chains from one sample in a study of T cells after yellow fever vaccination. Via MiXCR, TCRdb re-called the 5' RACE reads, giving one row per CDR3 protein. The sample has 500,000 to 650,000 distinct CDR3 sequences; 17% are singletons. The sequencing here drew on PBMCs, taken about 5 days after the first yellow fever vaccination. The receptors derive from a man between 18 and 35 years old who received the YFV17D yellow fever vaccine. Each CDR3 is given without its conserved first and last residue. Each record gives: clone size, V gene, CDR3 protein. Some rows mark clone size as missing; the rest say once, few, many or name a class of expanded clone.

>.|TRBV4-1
ASSQSAWKDTQY
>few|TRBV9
ASSVAGEIYEQY
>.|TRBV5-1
ASSGLEGTDTQY
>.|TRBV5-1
AARRSRYEQY
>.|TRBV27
ASSLPGAADTQY
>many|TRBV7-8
ASSFGQGKTQY
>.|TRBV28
ASSLFPEKLF
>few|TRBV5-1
ASSLERGSYNSPLH
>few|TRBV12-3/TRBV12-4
ASSLKRDRVTLGANVLT
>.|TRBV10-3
AICESGQGNTGELF
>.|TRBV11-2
ASSLALTGGGKLF
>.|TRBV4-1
ASSQVGTGHQPQH
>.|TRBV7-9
ASSLGDRGRGAF
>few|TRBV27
ASSFLAGDTGELF
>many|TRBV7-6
ASSLLSDTQY
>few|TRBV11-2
ASSLRQGGSGNTIY
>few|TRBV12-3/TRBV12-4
ASSPGSTRGGTDTQY
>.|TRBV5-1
ASSLGRGGGTITQY
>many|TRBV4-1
ASSQGGRRGASYNEQF
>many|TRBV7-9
ASSFSGGVDTQY
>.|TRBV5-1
ASSFEADTQY
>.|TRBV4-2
ASSQEGSGGNTGELF
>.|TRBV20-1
SGRGLLFTDTQY
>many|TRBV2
ASGADRVREKLF
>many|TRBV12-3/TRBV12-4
ASSFGGSYEQY
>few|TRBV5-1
ASSLGLEGETQY
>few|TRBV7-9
ASSLRGSDYGYT
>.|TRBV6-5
ASSYSGTQFEAF
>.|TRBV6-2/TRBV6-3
ASSFFGDGYT
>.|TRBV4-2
ASSQVGGGKSYEQY
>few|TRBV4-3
ASSLRDRGGVGEQY
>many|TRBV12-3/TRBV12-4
ASSSRVITGELF
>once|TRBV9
ASSMGHPADSPLH
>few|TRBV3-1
ASAGGNTEAF
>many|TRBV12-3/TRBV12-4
ASSPSGGANEQF
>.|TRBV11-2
ASTHQTGGLPDTQY
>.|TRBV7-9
ASIMTGFQETQY
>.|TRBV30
AWEYLPDGGRAGYT
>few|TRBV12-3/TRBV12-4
ASSLVTQGG
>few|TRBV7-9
ASSLGTVQTQY
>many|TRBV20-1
SARVGTSGSDTQY
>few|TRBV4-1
ASSQNQASGGAGDTQY
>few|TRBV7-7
ASSPELAGEGETQY
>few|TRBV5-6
ASSLAQGVQAGYT
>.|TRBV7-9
ASSYPIRGHTEAF
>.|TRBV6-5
ASSYLSSRGEKLF